This TCR beta chain was identified in a study of blood T cell repertoires in COVID-19. Profiling relied on immunoSEQ multiplex PCR, and the TCRdb table lists in-frame clones only, not all of them. The data contain about 210,000 clones, 70% to 90% of them singletons. This clone was found once. Sequenced input: peripheral blood. This TCR was sampled from a woman in her seventies with COVID-19, enrolled during active disease.

CDR3 coding DNA: TGTGCCAGCAGCCCCAGGACAGGGGGCACCTACAATGAGCAGTTCTTC. It specifies CASSPRTGGTYNEQFF. The chain is built from TRBV11-3 and TRBJ2-1; TRBD1 matches at 11 bases. CDR3 size: 16 residues. Per germline, CDR1 SGHNT and CDR2 YENEEA. Trimming took 5 bases from V and 2 from J; bases not matched to a gene: 5.